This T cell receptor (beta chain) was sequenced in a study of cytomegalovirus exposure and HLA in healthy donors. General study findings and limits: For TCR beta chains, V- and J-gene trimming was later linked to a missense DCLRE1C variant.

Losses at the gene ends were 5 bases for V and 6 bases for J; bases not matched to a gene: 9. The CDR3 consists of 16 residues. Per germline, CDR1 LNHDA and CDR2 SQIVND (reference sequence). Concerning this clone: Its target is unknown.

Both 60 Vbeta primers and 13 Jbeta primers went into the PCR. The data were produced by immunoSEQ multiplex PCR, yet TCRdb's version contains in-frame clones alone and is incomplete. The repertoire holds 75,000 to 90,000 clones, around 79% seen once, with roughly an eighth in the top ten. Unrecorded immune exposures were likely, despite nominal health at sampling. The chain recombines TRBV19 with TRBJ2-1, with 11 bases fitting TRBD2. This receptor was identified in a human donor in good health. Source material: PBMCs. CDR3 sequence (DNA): TGTGCCAGTAGTGACCCTAGCGGGGGGACCCTCAATGAGCAGTTCTTC. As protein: CASSDPSGGTLNEQFF.